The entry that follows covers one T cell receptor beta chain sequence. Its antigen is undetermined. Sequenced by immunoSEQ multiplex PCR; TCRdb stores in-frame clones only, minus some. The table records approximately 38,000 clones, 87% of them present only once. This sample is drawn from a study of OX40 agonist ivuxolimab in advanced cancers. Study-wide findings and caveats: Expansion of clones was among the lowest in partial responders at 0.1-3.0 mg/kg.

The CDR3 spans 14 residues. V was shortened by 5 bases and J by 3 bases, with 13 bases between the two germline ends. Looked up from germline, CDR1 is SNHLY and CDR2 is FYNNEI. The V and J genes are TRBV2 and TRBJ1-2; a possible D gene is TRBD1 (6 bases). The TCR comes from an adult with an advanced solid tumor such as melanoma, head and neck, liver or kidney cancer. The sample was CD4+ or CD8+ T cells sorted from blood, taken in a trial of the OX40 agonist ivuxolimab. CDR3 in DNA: TGTGCCAGCAGTATAGGACAGCACGACTATGGCTACACCTTC. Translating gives CASSIGQHDYGYTF.